One and the same sample provided the 2 T cell receptor beta chains below, sequenced in a study of T cell repertoires in cytomegalovirus infection. No cognate antigen is known for these TCRs. TCRdb redid the calling of the reads with MiXCR, one entry per CDR3 protein. This sample has around 900,000 distinct CDR3 sequences, with around 32% found just once. The source material was cultured CD8+ T cells from PBMCs, sampled from culture after CMV antigen stimulation. The receptors originated from a human donor in good health (CMV status not recorded). Some clones in this sample may be carry-over from other donors' samples.

V and J are TRBV20-1 and TRBJ2-1; D call uncertain. CDR3 length: 16 residues. The V end lost 0 bases, the J end lost 3 bases, and 15 bases lay between the germline ends. Germline V CDR1 and CDR2: DFQATT, SNEGSKA (reference sequence). The CDR3 sequence: CSARDGADGIYNEQFF. Here the CDR3 DNA reads TGCAGTGCTAGAGATGGCGCCGACGGCATCTACAATGAGCAGTTCTTC.

The genes are TRBV27 and TRBJ1-1; 9 positions match TRBD1. The trim removed 6 bases at V and 0 bases at J, leaving 8 bases unmatched. The CDR3 is 16 amino acids. Germline values: CDR1 MNHEY, CDR2 SMNVEV (reference sequence). In DNA form, the CDR3 reads TGTGCCAGCAGACCTTACGGACAGGGGATGAACACTGAAGCTTTCTTT. This sequence encodes CASRPYGQGMNTEAFF.